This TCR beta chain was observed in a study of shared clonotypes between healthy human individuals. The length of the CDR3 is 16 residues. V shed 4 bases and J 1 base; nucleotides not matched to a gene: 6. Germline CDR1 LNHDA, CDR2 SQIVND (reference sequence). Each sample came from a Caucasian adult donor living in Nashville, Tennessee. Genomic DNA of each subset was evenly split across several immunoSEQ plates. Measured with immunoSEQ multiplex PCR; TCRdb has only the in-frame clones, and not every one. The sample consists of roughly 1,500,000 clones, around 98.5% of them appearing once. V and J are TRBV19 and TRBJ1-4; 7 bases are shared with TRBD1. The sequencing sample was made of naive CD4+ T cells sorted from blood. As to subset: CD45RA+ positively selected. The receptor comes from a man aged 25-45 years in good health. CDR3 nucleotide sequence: TGTGCCAGTAGTACCAGGGGGGTTGGAACTAATGAAAAACTGTTTTTT. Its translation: CASSTRGVGTNEKLFF.